This T cell receptor beta chain appears in the sequencing data of a study of technical replicates of blood from several donors. The method was immunoSEQ multiplex PCR; TCRdb's version includes in-frame clones alone and lacks a portion of them. This table holds under 85,000 clones, 85% to 95% found once. This clone was recorded a few times. V trimming: 1 base; J trimming: 8 bases; junction bases outside the gene matches: 19. Germline CDR1 LNHDA, CDR2 SQIVND (reference sequence). The CDR3 runs 19 residues. Sequencing was done on a sample of T cells isolated from PBMCs. The receptor comes from a human donor in good health. V gene TRBV19 combines with J gene TRBJ2-4, with TRBD1 identical over 8 bases. DNA for the CDR3: TGTGCCAGTAGTATAGCCCGTACCTATTCCCGGGACAGGTTATACATTCAGTACTTC. It is translated as CASSIARTYSRDRLYIQYF.